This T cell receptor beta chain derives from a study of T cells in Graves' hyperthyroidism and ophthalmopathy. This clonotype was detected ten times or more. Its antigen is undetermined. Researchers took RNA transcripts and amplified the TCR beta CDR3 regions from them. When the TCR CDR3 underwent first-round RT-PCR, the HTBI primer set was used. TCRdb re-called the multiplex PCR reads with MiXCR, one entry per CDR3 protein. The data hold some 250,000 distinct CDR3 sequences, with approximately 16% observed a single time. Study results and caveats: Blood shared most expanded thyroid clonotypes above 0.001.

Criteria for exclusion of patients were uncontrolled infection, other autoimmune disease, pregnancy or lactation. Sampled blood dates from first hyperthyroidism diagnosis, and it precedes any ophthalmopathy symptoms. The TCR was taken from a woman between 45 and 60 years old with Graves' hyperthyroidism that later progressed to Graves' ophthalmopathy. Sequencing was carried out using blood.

In nucleotides, the CDR3 is TGCAGTGCAGGGGGACACCCAACGAGGGAGCAGTACTTC. Protein sequence: CSAGGHPTREQYF. The gene calls are TRBV20-1 and TRBJ2-7; tentative D call: TRBD1 (6 bases). Per the germline V gene, CDR1 is DFQATT and CDR2 is SNEGSKA (reference sequence). The CDR3 extends over 13 amino acids. The V end lost 6 bases, the J end lost 7 bases, and 19 bases lay between the germline ends.